Listed below are T cell receptor beta chains from one sample, sequenced in a study of PD-1 blockade in mismatch repair-deficient tumors. Antigens for these TCRs are unknown. The data were produced by immunoSEQ multiplex PCR, yet TCRdb's version contains in-frame clones alone and is incomplete. The sample has about 10,000 clones, approximately 84% seen once; the top ten hold around 21%. The sample consisted of cells cultured in vitro, taken from a patient treated with pembrolizumab. The source is an adult with mismatch repair-deficient cancer. CDR3s include the opening cysteine and the closing phenylalanine or tryptophan. Fields, in order: J gene, clone size, D gene, V gene, CDR3 protein, CDR3 DNA. D genes are given only for firm matches. Clone size appears in some rows only: once, few, many, or a class for an expanded clone.

J: TRBJ1-4; size: .; D: .; V: TRBV5-1; CDR3: CASSLAGRLFF; DNA: TGCGCCAGCAGCTTGGCAGGGAGACTGTTTTTT
J: TRBJ1-2; size: .; D: TRBD1; V: TRBV28; CDR3: CASLDRTGGSNYGYTF; DNA: TGTGCCAGTTTAGATAGGACAGGGGGGAGTAACTATGGCTACACCTTC
J: TRBJ2-1; size: .; D: .; V: TRBV5-1; CDR3: CASSLGYEQFF; DNA: TGCGCCAGCAGCTTGGGTTATGAGCAGTTCTTC
J: TRBJ2-5; size: .; D: .; V: TRBV14; CDR3: CASSQDEFKPQYF; DNA: TGTGCCAGCAGCCAAGATGAGTTCAAGCCCCAGTACTTC
J: TRBJ2-1; size: few; D: .; V: TRBV27; CDR3: CAAGGEPGQFF; DNA: TGTGCCGCCGGTGGGGAGCCAGGGCAGTTCTTC
J: TRBJ1-5; size: .; D: .; V: TRBV28; CDR3: CASSFRINQPQHF; DNA: TGTGCCAGCAGTTTCAGGATCAATCAGCCCCAGCATTTT
J: TRBJ2-7; size: .; D: TRBD1; V: TRBV27; CDR3: CASSEGTGYEQYF; DNA: TGTGCCAGCAGTGAAGGGACAGGCTACGAGCAGTACTTC
J: TRBJ1-2; size: .; D: TRBD1; V: TRBV6-1; CDR3: CASRTGVQNGYTF; DNA: TGTGCCAGTCGGACAGGGGTACAGAATGGCTACACCTTC
J: TRBJ2-7; size: once; D: .; V: TRBV5-1; CDR3: CASSRGYEQYF; DNA: TGCGCCAGCAGTCGGGGGTACGAGCAGTACTTC
J: TRBJ1-2; size: .; D: .; V: TRBV6-1; CDR3: CASRGSRNYGYTF; DNA: TGTGCCAGCAGGGGCTCTCGTAACTATGGCTACACCTTC
J: TRBJ1-2; size: once; D: TRBD1; V: TRBV2; CDR3: CASSAEQGAIGYTF; DNA: TGTGCCAGCAGTGCCGAACAGGGGGCGATCGGCTACACCTTC
J: TRBJ1-6; size: .; D: .; V: TRBV15; CDR3: CATSLILLEVNSPLHF; DNA: TGTGCCACCAGCCTCATTTTGCTGGAGGTGAATTCACCCCTCCACTTT
J: TRBJ1-2; size: .; D: TRBD1; V: TRBV27; CDR3: CASKPGQGYGYTF; DNA: TGTGCCAGCAAGCCGGGACAGGGTTATGGCTACACCTTC
J: TRBJ2-7; size: .; D: .; V: TRBV4-1; CDR3: CASSQEGISSYEQYF; DNA: TGCGCCAGCAGCCAAGAGGGAATAAGCTCCTACGAGCAGTACTTC
J: TRBJ2-7; size: .; D: .; V: TRBV7-2; CDR3: CASSDVGTGLEEQYF; DNA: TGTGCCAGCAGCGATGTCGGGACGGGGCTCGAGGAGCAGTACTTC
J: TRBJ2-3; size: .; D: TRBD1; V: TRBV5-1; CDR3: CASSLEGGPDTQYF; DNA: TGCGCCAGCAGCTTGGAAGGGGGCCCAGATACGCAGTATTTT
J: TRBJ2-1; size: once; D: .; V: TRBV7-9; CDR3: CASSFSRGPYNEQFF; DNA: TGTGCCAGCAGCTTTTCTCGCGGGCCCTACAATGAGCAGTTCTTC
J: TRBJ2-7; size: few; D: .; V: TRBV7-9; CDR3: CASSLTPELEQYF; DNA: TGTGCCAGCAGCTTAACCCCCGAATTGGAGCAGTACTTC
J: TRBJ1-2; size: few; D: .; V: TRBV7-9; CDR3: CASSLGQVYGYTF; DNA: TGTGCCAGCAGCTTAGGCCAAGTCTATGGCTACACCTTC
J: TRBJ2-3; size: .; D: TRBD1; V: TRBV29-1; CDR3: CSVGGTGGPPDTQYF; DNA: TGCAGCGTTGGTGGGACAGGGGGCCCCCCAGATACGCAGTATTTT
J: TRBJ2-3; size: .; D: TRBD1; V: TRBV5-1; CDR3: CASSFKGGSDTQYF; DNA: TGCGCCAGCAGCTTCAAAGGGGGCTCAGATACGCAGTATTTT
J: TRBJ2-2; size: once; D: .; V: TRBV27; CDR3: CASSLKRVSPLMNTGELFF; DNA: TGTGCCAGCAGTTTAAAACGGGTGTCCCCTTTAATGAACACCGGGGAGCTGTTTTTT
J: TRBJ1-6; size: once; D: .; V: TRBV2; CDR3: CASRAESSYNSPLHF; DNA: TGTGCCAGCAGAGCAGAGAGCTCCTATAATTCACCCCTCCACTTT
J: TRBJ2-2; size: .; D: .; V: TRBV2; CDR3: CASSEGNHRGAVF; DNA: TGTGCCAGCAGTGAGGGTAATCACCGGGGAGCTGTTTTT
J: TRBJ2-7; size: once; D: TRBD1; V: TRBV19; CDR3: CASSITGGFYEQYF; DNA: TGTGCCAGTAGTATAACAGGGGGCTTCTACGAGCAGTACTTC
J: TRBJ1-4; size: .; D: .; V: TRBV5-4; CDR3: CASSDSTSGEKLFF; DNA: TGTGCCAGCAGCGACTCAACGAGCGGCGAAAAACTGTTTTTT
J: TRBJ1-1; size: .; D: .; V: TRBV19; CDR3: CASRIGGIEAFF; DNA: TGTGCCAGCAGGATCGGGGGGATTGAAGCTTTCTTT
J: TRBJ1-1; size: .; D: .; V: TRBV7-8; CDR3: CASSLALGPYTEAFF; DNA: TGTGCCAGCAGCTTAGCGTTGGGGCCTTACACTGAAGCTTTCTTT
J: TRBJ1-1; size: .; D: .; V: TRBV19; CDR3: CASSPPTEMKAFF; DNA: TGTGCCAGTAGCCCCCCTACTGAGATGAAAGCTTTCTTT
J: TRBJ2-7; size: .; D: TRBD2; V: TRBV19; CDR3: CASSIGKGLAGVDEQYF; DNA: TGTGCCAGTAGTATCGGGAAGGGACTAGCGGGAGTTGACGAGCAGTACTTC
J: TRBJ2-7; size: .; D: .; V: TRBV2; CDR3: CASSAGVAYEQYF; DNA: TGTGCCAGCAGTGCAGGGGTGGCCTACGAGCAGTACTTC
J: TRBJ2-1; size: .; D: TRBD1; V: TRBV5-5; CDR3: CASRPERDSPAVEQFF; DNA: TGTGCCAGCAGACCTGAGAGGGACAGCCCCGCCGTGGAGCAGTTCTTC
J: TRBJ2-3; size: .; D: .; V: TRBV11-1; CDR3: CASSRRGAADTQYF; DNA: TGTGCCAGCAGCAGGAGGGGGGCCGCAGATACGCAGTATTTT
J: TRBJ2-7; size: .; D: .; V: TRBV9; CDR3: CASSGPFSAEQYF; DNA: TGTGCCAGCAGCGGACCCTTCAGCGCCGAGCAGTACTTC
J: TRBJ2-1; size: .; D: TRBD2; V: TRBV18; CDR3: CASSLTSGGSSYNEQFF; DNA: TGTGCCAGCTCACTGACTAGCGGGGGCAGCTCCTACAATGAGCAGTTCTTC
J: TRBJ2-1; size: .; D: TRBD2; V: TRBV5-1; CDR3: CASSSPRDSGRLSGNEQFF; DNA: TGCGCCAGCAGCTCACCCCGTGATAGCGGGAGACTAAGTGGGAATGAGCAGTTCTTC
J: TRBJ1-1; size: .; D: .; V: TRBV18; CDR3: CASSPEAGSTEAFF; DNA: TGTGCCAGCTCACCCGAAGCGGGGAGCACTGAAGCTTTCTTT
J: TRBJ1-6; size: .; D: .; V: TRBV25-1; CDR3: CASSDGQWNSPLHF; DNA: TGTGCCAGCAGTGATGGACAGTGGAATTCACCCCTCCACTTT
J: TRBJ1-2; size: .; D: .; V: TRBV4-1; CDR3: CASSQGMAGRLDGYTF; DNA: TGCGCCAGCAGCCAAGGGATGGCAGGGAGGCTCGATGGCTACACCTTC
J: TRBJ2-3; size: .; D: TRBD2; V: TRBV29-1; CDR3: CSVEDSPGTSGSTQYF; DNA: TGCAGCGTTGAAGACTCCCCTGGGACTAGCGGGAGTACGCAGTATTTT
J: TRBJ2-7; size: .; D: .; V: TRBV19; CDR3: CASSIDREGIAYEQYF; DNA: TGTGCCAGTAGTATAGATCGCGAGGGTATCGCCTACGAGCAGTACTTC
J: TRBJ2-1; size: once; D: .; V: TRBV19; CDR3: CASSIGHGSLSYNEQFF; DNA: TGTGCCAGTAGTATAGGGCACGGGAGCCTATCCTACAATGAGCAGTTCTTC
J: TRBJ1-5; size: .; D: .; V: TRBV28; CDR3: CASSSPGSNQPQHF; DNA: TGTGCCAGCAGTTCCCCCGGAAGCAATCAGCCCCAGCATTTT
J: TRBJ2-7; size: .; D: .; V: TRBV27; CDR3: CASSFPGEEQYF; DNA: TGTGCCAGCAGTTTCCCGGGGGAGGAGCAGTACTTC
J: TRBJ2-3; size: .; D: .; V: TRBV7-3; CDR3: CASSSGSRGSTDTQYF; DNA: TGTGCCAGCAGCTCCGGGTCCAGAGGGAGCACAGATACGCAGTATTTT
J: TRBJ2-1; size: few; D: .; V: TRBV27; CDR3: CASSFRGSQFF; DNA: TGTGCCAGCAGTTTCAGGGGATCTCAGTTCTTC
J: TRBJ2-2; size: .; D: .; V: TRBV18; CDR3: CASSPDRNTGELFF; DNA: TGTGCCAGCTCTCCGGACAGGAACACCGGGGAGCTGTTTTTT
J: TRBJ2-1; size: .; D: .; V: TRBV25-1; CDR3: CASSFQGWANEQFF; DNA: TGTGCCAGCAGTTTTCAGGGGTGGGCCAATGAGCAGTTCTTC
J: TRBJ1-2; size: once; D: .; V: TRBV25-1; CDR3: CASSEQGGYGYTF; DNA: TGTGCCAGCAGTGAACAGGGCGGCTATGGCTACACCTTC
J: TRBJ2-5; size: .; D: .; V: TRBV7-7; CDR3: CASSFSSAKETQYF; DNA: TGTGCTAGCAGCTTTTCGAGTGCCAAAGAGACCCAGTACTTC
J: TRBJ2-1; size: .; D: .; V: TRBV7-7; CDR3: CASSLARLPDEQFF; DNA: TGTGCTAGCAGCTTAGCCCGACTCCCTGATGAGCAGTTCTTC
J: TRBJ2-5; size: .; D: .; V: TRBV28; CDR3: CASSEGGQETQYF; DNA: TGTGCCAGCAGCGAGGGGGGTCAAGAGACCCAGTACTTC
J: TRBJ2-7; size: .; D: TRBD1; V: TRBV7-3; CDR3: CASSLGTGSYEQYF; DNA: TGTGCCAGCAGCCTCGGGACAGGGTCCTACGAGCAGTACTTC
J: TRBJ2-1; size: once; D: .; V: TRBV7-8; CDR3: CASSLAPLGNEQFF; DNA: TGTGCCAGCAGCTTGGCTCCTCTAGGGAATGAGCAGTTCTTC
J: TRBJ1-1; size: .; D: TRBD1; V: TRBV28; CDR3: CASSGTGKGGAFF; DNA: TGTGCCAGCAGTGGGACAGGGAAAGGAGGGGCTTTCTTT
J: TRBJ1-1; size: few; D: .; V: TRBV19; CDR3: CASSIESLGVSEAFF; DNA: TGTGCCAGTAGTATAGAGTCGTTGGGAGTCTCTGAAGCTTTCTTT
J: TRBJ2-7; size: .; D: .; V: TRBV2; CDR3: CASSEAREGEQYF; DNA: TGTGCCAGCAGTGAAGCGCGAGAGGGCGAGCAGTACTTC